One and the same sample provided the 2 T cell receptor beta chains below, sequenced in a study of T cell repertoires in cytomegalovirus infection. Each CDR3 protein gets one entry after TCRdb re-called the reads with MiXCR. Found here are approximately 910,000 distinct CDR3 sequences, approximately 31% of them singletons; the top ten hold around 15%. No antigens are known for them. Here the sequenced sample was cultured CD8+ T cells from PBMCs, taken from culture after CMV antigen stimulation. The receptors here all came from a human donor in good health (CMV status not recorded). Some clones in this sample may be carry-over from other donors' samples.

The chain joins TRBV6-5 to TRBJ1-5, with D perhaps TRBD1 (6 bases). Germline CDR1 MNHEY, CDR2 SVGAGI. The CDR3 sequence is 14 residues long. V was cut by 5 bases and J by 4 bases, with 12 bases left in between. CDR3 DNA: TGTGCCAGCAGTCACGGGACATCAAATCAGCCCCAGCATTTT. This codes for CASSHGTSNQPQHF.

This chain connects TRBV29-1 to TRBJ1-1; 7 positions match TRBD1. This CDR3 has 13 residues. After removal of 4 bases from V and 4 bases from J, the junction contained 6 bases not matched to a gene. Germline V gene data show CDR1 as SQVTM and CDR2 as ANQGSEA. CDR3 nucleotide sequence: TGCAGCGTTGTAGGGGACAGTGCCACTGAAGCTTTCTTT. Translated: CSVVGDSATEAFF.